The clone carrying this TCR beta chain was picked up many times. What it binds is not known. The data are from a study of CD8+CD57+ T cells in acquired aplastic anemia. Trimming pared 0 bases from V and 3 bases from J, leaving 11 bases between. CDR1 SEHNR and CDR2 FQNEAQ come from the germline V gene (reference sequence). The CDR3 is 16 amino acids. Both TCR beta VDJ combination and CDR3 sequence profiling were carried out. Genomic DNA was the template for this profiling. Each CDR3 protein gets one entry after TCRdb re-called the reads with MiXCR. The sample consists of 150,000 to 200,000 distinct CDR3 sequences, over 40% of them appearing once. Study-wide results and limits: Patients and healthy controls showed no significant CD8+ Simpson's diversity difference.

Patients sequenced had flow cytometry evidence of CD8+CD57+ cell expansion. The enrolled patients all had severe acquired aplastic anemia. No patient had been given any therapy when blood was sampled. This sequence originates from a human donor with aplastic anemia. The chain uses TRBV7-9 and TRBJ1-4; maybe TRBD1 (6 bases). The specimen sequenced was sorted CD4+, CD8+, or CD8+CD57+ T cells (not recorded which) from PBMCs. CDR3 DNA sequence: TGTGCCAGCAGCTTAGCTGCGGCAGGGGCTAATGAAAAACTGTTTTTT. Its protein is CASSLAAAGANEKLFF.